These T cell receptor beta chains were read from a single sample in a study of T-cell reconstitution after alpha-beta-depleted transplantation in children. Via MiXCR, TCRdb re-called the PCR reads, giving one row per CDR3 protein. The table includes roughly 500,000 distinct CDR3 sequences, 30% to 35% detected once. The sequences come from PBMCs from the stem cell graft donor, collected from the stem cell graft. Receptors originate from a human donor who donated a stem cell graft to a child with aplastic anemia. CDR3s include the opening cysteine and the closing phenylalanine or tryptophan. Fields, in order: J gene, V gene, CDR3 protein.

J gene: TRBJ2-4; V gene: TRBV20-1; CDR3 protein: CSARTGTAKNIQYF
J gene: TRBJ2-1; V gene: TRBV7-8; CDR3 protein: CASSFRETSDEQFF
J gene: TRBJ2-7; V gene: TRBV12-3/TRBV12-4; CDR3 protein: CASSPGLGPFLDEQYF
J gene: TRBJ2-7; V gene: TRBV6-2/TRBV6-3; CDR3 protein: CASSPRSGLSYEQYF
J gene: TRBJ2-1; V gene: TRBV30; CDR3 protein: CAWRPGMWDSEQFF
J gene: TRBJ2-5; V gene: TRBV12-3/TRBV12-4; CDR3 protein: CASSTDQLEWTQYF
J gene: TRBJ2-7; V gene: TRBV7-2; CDR3 protein: CASSLVGTGDEQYF
J gene: TRBJ1-5; V gene: TRBV27; CDR3 protein: CASSFRPSNQPQHF
J gene: TRBJ2-7; V gene: TRBV4-3; CDR3 protein: CASSQDRAGRFSPYEQYF
J gene: TRBJ2-3; V gene: TRBV30; CDR3 protein: CAWSGGSSDTQYF
J gene: TRBJ2-2; V gene: TRBV7-2; CDR3 protein: CASSLGTGMNTGELFF
J gene: TRBJ2-7; V gene: TRBV27; CDR3 protein: CASSLRSYVGTYEQYF
J gene: TRBJ1-1; V gene: TRBV6-2/TRBV6-3; CDR3 protein: CASSYWGQGRTEAFF
J gene: TRBJ1-1; V gene: TRBV14; CDR3 protein: CASGDLLNTEAFF
J gene: TRBJ2-7; V gene: TRBV7-2; CDR3 protein: CASSSGGLYEQYF
J gene: TRBJ2-3; V gene: TRBV5-5; CDR3 protein: CASSLVRGPLGTQYF
J gene: TRBJ2-2; V gene: TRBV6-5; CDR3 protein: CASSYSRRTNTGELFF
J gene: TRBJ2-3; V gene: TRBV20-1; CDR3 protein: CSARTSPLSTDTQYF
J gene: TRBJ2-6; V gene: TRBV20-1; CDR3 protein: CSATGTGPEVLTF
J gene: TRBJ1-5; V gene: TRBV5-1; CDR3 protein: CASSLDGYQPQHF
J gene: TRBJ1-6; V gene: TRBV7-9; CDR3 protein: CASSPGPYNSPLHF
J gene: TRBJ1-1; V gene: TRBV7-2; CDR3 protein: CASSLNPGVTEAFF
J gene: TRBJ2-1; V gene: TRBV6-5; CDR3 protein: CASGQLARNEQFF
J gene: TRBJ1-5; V gene: TRBV5-1; CDR3 protein: CASSLRGGNQPQHF
J gene: TRBJ2-2; V gene: TRBV29-1; CDR3 protein: CSVGASSTAGELFF
J gene: TRBJ2-7; V gene: TRBV12-3/TRBV12-4; CDR3 protein: CASRGLAGESYEQYF
J gene: TRBJ2-3; V gene: TRBV7-2; CDR3 protein: CASSHVKADTQYF
J gene: TRBJ2-2; V gene: TRBV29-1; CDR3 protein: CSVDAGLGAGELFF
J gene: TRBJ2-1; V gene: TRBV12-3/TRBV12-4; CDR3 protein: CASSLAASYNEQFF
J gene: TRBJ1-5; V gene: TRBV19; CDR3 protein: CASSSAGTQPQHF